Included here is one T cell receptor (beta chain) sequence, with context. Sample treatment: about 20 received Ad26.COV2.S at low or high dose, single or two shots; several received placebo; per-sample allocation not given. At day 63 after the first vaccine or placebo injection, samples were drawn. This sample is drawn from a study of Ad26.COV2.S vaccination and SARS-CoV-2 variants. Sequenced by immunoSEQ multiplex PCR; TCRdb stores in-frame clones only, minus some. The sample includes fewer than 400,000 clones, about 88% of them seen just once. Trimming took 4 bases from V and 3 from J, leaving 4 bases between them. The CDR3 contains 12 residues. The germline V gene has CDR1 MNHEY and CDR2 SVGEGT.

The rearrangement joins TRBV6-2 or TRBV6-3 to TRBJ2-1, with D uncertain. The specimen was peripheral blood, collected in a trial of Ad26.COV2.S vaccine versus placebo. The TCR originated in a person between 18 and 60 years old who received the Ad26.COV2.S COVID-19 vaccine or a placebo. In DNA form, the CDR3 reads TGTGCCAGCAGTTGGGACTACAATGAGCAGTTCTTC. Translating gives CASSWDYNEQFF.